This TCR beta chain is drawn from a study of Ad26.COV2.S vaccination and SARS-CoV-2 variants. In the case of this clone: Antigen: not known.

Regarding the study as a whole: Total responses of T cells may have been underestimated by the analyses of TCR breadth and depth. The study found similar non-spike TCR breadth in vaccine and placebo recipients.

Treatment in this sample: over 15 received Ad26.COV2.S at low or high dose, single or two shots; 5 received placebo; per-sample allocation not given. At day 63 after the first vaccine or placebo injection, samples were drawn. Germline V lookup: CDR1 LNHDA, CDR2 SQIVND (reference sequence). The V end was cut by 8 bases, the J end by 1 base, with 8 bases between. The CDR3 has 13 residues. Clones were sequenced by immunoSEQ multiplex PCR, and TCRdb holds only the in-frame ones, with some missing. The table lists 350,000 to 450,000 clones, roughly 90% of them singletons. The genes are TRBV19 and TRBJ2-2; no firm D call. The sequencing here drew on peripheral blood, taken in a trial of Ad26.COV2.S vaccine versus placebo. The source is a person between 18 and 65 years old who received the Ad26.COV2.S COVID-19 vaccine or a placebo. The CDR3 DNA reads TGTGCCAGTTTTTGGGAGAACACCGGGGAGCTGTTTTTT. Encoded protein: CASFWENTGELFF.